These 32 T cell receptor beta chains originate from one sample sequenced in a study of blood T cell repertoires in COVID-19 (dated by TCRdb to 2018 to 2021). The protocol used for the library was the immunoSEQ multiplex PCR assay. Here the immuneACCESS table is served through TCRdb, limited to in-frame sequences with V and J called. Missing clones are a known gap in these copies; in checked studies unresolved V genes cover under half, and the rest lacks a known reason. For this sample there are roughly 200,000 clones; roughly 89% appear just once. The ten largest clones add up to approximately 0.64% of the sample. Sequencing was done on a sample of peripheral blood. All receptors derive from a man over 45 with acute or convalescent COVID-19.

The genes are TRBV7-9 and TRBJ2-2, with TRBD2 matching 11 bases. CDR1 and CDR2 (germline): SEHNR, FQNEAQ (reference sequence). CDR3 length: 16 residues. Losses at the gene ends were 5 bases for V and 5 bases for J; bases not matched to a gene: 7. This CDR3 reads CASSPTSGRRTGELFF. DNA for the CDR3: TGTGCCAGCAGCCCTACTAGCGGGAGACGGACCGGGGAGCTGTTTTTT.

The chain uses TRBV10-2 and TRBJ2-7; D gene uncertain. Germline V gene lookup returns CDR1 WSHSY and CDR2 SAAADI. With 3 bases removed from V and 1 base from J, the gap between germline ends came to 7 bases. The CDR3 contains 13 residues. Here the CDR3 DNA reads TGCGCCAGCAGTGACCCTTCTTCCTACGAGCAGTACTTC. Protein: CASSDPSSYEQYF.

In its sample, this clone was seen once. The chain joins TRBV19 to TRBJ1-5, with 7 bases that match TRBD1. The CDR3 is made up of 15 amino acids. Unmatched junction bases numbered 17, after V lost 5 bases and J lost 13 bases. The V gene's germline CDR1 is LNHDA and CDR2 SQIVND (reference sequence). CDR3 sequence: CASSSRYRGGSSQHF. The CDR3 nucleotides are TGTGCCAGTAGTTCGAGATACAGGGGTGGCAGCTCTCAGCATTTT.

J is TRBJ2-3 and V is TRBV7-3; 16 bases align to TRBD2. Germline CDR1 reads SGHTA; CDR2 reads FQGTGA. Germline trimming cut 2 bases from V and 5 bases from J; bases unmatched to any gene: 4. The CDR3 is 17 amino acids. The CDR3 DNA sequence: TGTGCCAGCAGCTTAGGGACTAGCGGGGGGGCCGTAGATACGCAGTATTTT. It codes for CASSLGTSGGAVDTQYF.

The chain uses TRBV10-3 and TRBJ2-2; D is possibly TRBD2 (5 bases). The germline V and J ends were trimmed by 5 bases and 6 bases, with 13 bases remaining between them. The V gene's germline CDR1 is ENHRY and CDR2 SYGVKD. This CDR3 spans 14 amino acids. The CDR3, as DNA: TGTGCCATCAGTCAAGTTCCGGAGGCCGGGGAGCTGTTTTTT. Its translation: CAISQVPEAGELFF.

This clone has a single count. The genes are TRBV7-2 and TRBJ2-7; D is perhaps TRBD1 (5 bases). Per the germline V gene, CDR1 is SGHTA and CDR2 is FQGNSA. This CDR3 is 14 amino acids long. V was trimmed by 5 bases and J by 2 bases, leaving 13 bases between them. The CDR3 nucleotides read TGTGCCAGCAGCCCCAATATCAGGGCCTACGAGCAGTACTTC. Its protein is CASSPNIRAYEQYF. The full variable domain, in which reference TRBV7-2 and TRBJ2-7 provide the parts outside the CDR3, is GAGVSQSPSNKVTEKGKDVELRCDPISGHTALYWYRQSLGQGLEFLIYFQGNSAPDKSGLPSDRFSAERTGGSVSTLTIQRTQQEDSAVYLCASSPNIRAYEQYFGPGTRLTVT.

V is TRBV13 and J is TRBJ1-6; tentatively, D is TRBD1 (5 bases). V was pared by 5 bases and J by 8 bases, with 19 bases between. The CDR3 covers 16 residues. CDR1 is PRHDT and CDR2 is FYEKMQ in the germline V gene (reference sequence). Here the CDR3 reads CASSTLAKTADSPLHF. The CDR3 coding sequence is TGTGCCAGCAGCACACTAGCAAAGACAGCTGATTCACCCCTCCACTTT.

J is TRBJ2-7 and V is TRBV3-1 (or the pseudogene TRBV3-2); D ambiguous. In germline, CDR1 is LGHDT, CDR2 YNNKEL (reference sequence). Trimming shortened V by 6 bases and J by 3 bases, and 18 bases separated the two germline ends. CDR3 size: 15 residues. The CDR3, as DNA: TGTGCCAGCAGTCAATCGTACAAAGGAGTCTACGAGCAGTACTTC. It specifies CASSQSYKGVYEQYF.

CDR3 region: CASSGHRGTEAFF. The CDR3 region has the DNA TGTGCCAGCAGTGGCCACAGGGGCACTGAAGCTTTCTTT. The rearrangement joins TRBV2 to TRBJ1-1; 7 positions agree with TRBD1. Trimming removed 4 bases from V and 4 bases from J; junction bases left unmatched: 3. Germline values: CDR1 SNHLY, CDR2 FYNNEI. There are 13 residues in the CDR3.

The chain recombines TRBV4-1 with TRBJ1-2, with 7 bases aligning to TRBD1. Trimming removed 3 bases from V and 4 bases from J; junction bases left unmatched: 5. From germline, CDR1 is MGHRA and CDR2 YSYEKL. The CDR3 has 14 residues. CDR3 coding DNA: TGCGCCAGCAGCCACCCTGCAGGGGGCTATGGCTACACCTTC. This encodes CASSHPAGGYGYTF.

The chain employs TRBV7-9 and TRBJ2-7; D is undetermined. Per germline, CDR1 SEHNR and CDR2 FQNEAQ (reference sequence). With 2 bases removed from V and 1 base from J, the gap between germline ends came to 6 bases. The CDR3 has 13 residues. As DNA, the CDR3 is TGTGCCAGCAGCTTAACATGGTCCTACGAGCAGTACTTC. This gives the protein CASSLTWSYEQYF.

This clone was seen more than once but under ten times. The genes are TRBV18 and TRBJ2-7; 9 bases align to TRBD1. CDR1 and CDR2 from the germline V gene are KGHSH and LQKENI. This CDR3 is 13 amino acids long. Germline trimming cut 3 bases from V and 6 bases from J; bases unmatched to any gene: 3. CDR3 protein: CASSPGGQGEQYV. For the CDR3, the DNA is TGTGCCAGCTCACCGGGGGGACAGGGCGAGCAGTACGTC.

V is TRBV5-4 and J is TRBJ2-7, with 10 nucleotides matching TRBD2. V dropped 3 bases and J dropped 0; count of bases not matched to a gene: 0. The CDR3 totals 14 residues. In germline, CDR1 is SGHNT, CDR2 YYREEE (reference sequence). CDR3 sequence reads: CASSWTSGSYEQYF. The CDR3 DNA sequence: TGTGCCAGCAGCTGGACTAGCGGCTCCTACGAGCAGTACTTC.

The rearrangement joins TRBV7-9 to TRBJ2-2, with 8 bases identical to TRBD1. This CDR3 region has 17 residues. CDR1 is SEHNR, CDR2 FQNEAQ, per germline (reference sequence). Unmatched junction bases numbered 11, after V lost 2 bases and J lost 6 bases. CDR3: CASSLIVGQVVSGELFF. The CDR3, as DNA: TGTGCCAGCAGCTTAATAGTGGGACAGGTGGTTTCCGGGGAGCTGTTTTTT.

The rearrangement uses TRBV27 and TRBJ1-6, with 8 bases lining up with TRBD1. This CDR3 is 15 amino acids long. Germline V gene data show CDR1 as MNHEY and CDR2 as SMNVEV (reference sequence). The V and J ends lost 6 bases and 7 bases, in that order; junction bases with no gene match: 8. CDR3 nucleotides: TGTGCCAGCAGACTTTCAGGGGGCGCCAATTCACCCCTCCACTTT. This encodes CASRLSGGANSPLHF.

J is TRBJ1-6 and V is TRBV7-2; 8 nucleotides agree with TRBD1. V was pared by 5 bases and J by 7 bases, with 4 bases of the junction left unmatched. This CDR3 spans 14 amino acids. CDR1 is SGHTA, CDR2 FQGNSA, per germline. CDR3 sequence (DNA): TGTGCCAGCAGCCTTTACAGGGGGAATTCACCCCTCCACTTT. This sequence encodes CASSLYRGNSPLHF.

The chain combines TRBV14 with TRBJ1-6; maybe TRBD1 (6 bases). CDR3 length: 17 amino acids. V lost 3 bases, J lost 0 bases, and 12 bases lay in between. Germline values: CDR1 SGHDN, CDR2 FVKESK. The CDR3 reads CASSQGARTSYNSPLHF. In DNA, the CDR3 is TGTGCCAGCAGCCAGGGGGCTCGGACCTCCTATAATTCACCCCTCCACTTT.

The chain uses TRBV5-1 and TRBJ2-2, with D possibly matching TRBD1 (5 bases). Trimming removed 4 bases at V and 5 bases at J, with 18 bases between. The germline gives CDR1 SGHRS, CDR2 YFSETQ. This CDR3 is 16 amino acids long. CDR3 amino acids: CASSPYSRDVTGELFF. The CDR3 DNA reads TGCGCCAGCAGCCCTTATAGCAGGGATGTAACCGGGGAGCTGTTTTTT.

As to this clone: This sequence is one base from a far larger clone and is likely a read error. V usage is TRBV5-1 and J usage is TRBJ1-1; D unclear. CDR1 is SGHRS and CDR2 is YFSETQ in the germline V gene. The V and J ends lost 2 bases and 0 bases respectively, with 5 bases between them. CDR3 size: 13 residues. The CDR3 bases are TGCGCCAGCAGCTTAACAGTGAACACTGAAGCTTTCTTT. This encodes CASSLTVNTEAFF. Combining the CDR3 with reference TRBV5-1 and TRBJ1-1 gives the whole variable domain KAGVTQTPRYLIKTRGQQVTLSCSPISGHRSVSWYQQTPGQGLQFLFEYFSETQRNKGNFPGRFSGRQFSNSRSEMNVSTLELGDSALYLCASSLTVNTEAFFGQGTRLTVV.

The chain employs TRBV18 and TRBJ1-1; weak D call: TRBD1 (5 bases). This CDR3 is built from 15 residues. V was clipped by 2 bases and J by 4 bases, with 14 bases between them. CDR1 and CDR2 (germline): KGHSH, LQKENI. CDR3 residues: CASSPGAGLSTEAFF. CDR3 sequence (DNA): TGTGCCAGCTCACCAGGGGCAGGGTTAAGCACTGAAGCTTTCTTT.

V gene TRBV18 combines with J gene TRBJ2-4; TRBD1 is a possible D gene (6 bases). From germline, CDR1 is KGHSH and CDR2 LQKENI. The germline V and J ends were trimmed by 3 bases and 1 base, with 22 bases remaining between them. The CDR3 sequence is 19 residues long. The CDR3 spells CASSPRTFQGSQAKNIQYF. Written as DNA, the CDR3 is TGTGCCAGCTCACCCCGGACTTTCCAGGGGTCCCAGGCCAAAAACATTCAGTACTTC.

J is TRBJ2-2 and V is TRBV19; 8 bases align to TRBD2. V lost 3 bases and J lost 8; bases outside the gene matches: 8. CDR3 length equals 15 residues. Germline V gene lookup returns CDR1 LNHDA and CDR2 SQIVND (reference sequence). This chain's CDR3 is CASSIRAGGIGELFF. The CDR3, as DNA: TGTGCCAGTAGTATCCGGGCGGGAGGAATAGGGGAGCTGTTTTTT.

This clone has a single count. The gene calls are TRBV27 and TRBJ1-2; 10 bases align to TRBD1. The CDR3 covers 14 residues. CDR1 is MNHEY, CDR2 SMNVEV, per germline (reference sequence). J was trimmed by 8 bases and V by 6 bases; bases with no gene match: 9. The CDR3 nucleotides read TGTGCCAGCAGCGCCGGGACAGGGGCTCTCGGCTACACCTTC. Protein: CASSAGTGALGYTF.

V and J are TRBV28 and TRBJ1-5; D might be TRBD1 (6 bases). The V end was cut by 2 bases, the J end by 5 bases, with 16 bases between. The CDR3 is 16 amino acids. Germline V gene sequence: CDR1 MDHEN, CDR2 SYDVKM. The CDR3 coding sequence is TGTGCCAGCAGTTTAACAGGGAAAGGAGTTGATCAGCCCCAGCATTTT. This gives the protein CASSLTGKGVDQPQHF.

The V gene is TRBV6-6, the J gene TRBJ1-5; 10 bases match TRBD1. V lost 6 bases and J lost 5; bases outside the gene matches: 4. This CDR3 is built from 14 residues. Germline V CDR1 and CDR2: MNHNY, SVGAGI (reference sequence). The DNA of the CDR3 is TGTGCCAGCAGCCTGGACAGGGGGGATCAGCCCCAGCATTTT. Translation: CASSLDRGDQPQHF.

The chain joins TRBV29-1 to TRBJ2-1, with TRBD2 matching over 14 bases. CDR1 and CDR2 (germline): SQVTM, ANQGSEA. The ends lost 6 bases at V and 8 bases at J; junction bases unmatched: 6. The CDR3 contains 14 residues. CDR3 loop: CSVKGLAGEDEQFF. CDR3 DNA sequence: TGCAGCGTCAAGGGACTAGCGGGAGAAGATGAGCAGTTCTTC.

J is TRBJ2-5 and V is TRBV5-6, with D tentatively TRBD1 (6 bases). In germline, CDR1 is SGHDT, CDR2 YYEEEE. The CDR3 loop spans 14 amino acids. With 4 bases removed from V and 1 base from J, the gap between germline ends came to 11 bases. CDR3 loop: CASSKAGVQETQYF. Here the CDR3 DNA reads TGTGCCAGCAGCAAAGCAGGGGTCCAAGAGACCCAGTACTTC.

V and J are TRBV21-1 and TRBJ1-1; the DNA was not compared with TRBD1, the D call given in the table. TRBV21-1 is flagged as a pseudogene. The CDR3 runs to 16 residues. The chain's CDR3 is CASSKVLTGLSTEAFF. In nucleotides, the CDR3 is TGTGCCAGCAGCAAAGTACTTACAGGGCTGAGCACTGAAGCTTTCTTT.

About this clone: This CDR3 is missing its conserved last phenylalanine or tryptophan, likely due to a read error. The DNA is left out, because the CDR3 cannot be placed on it with certainty; the CDR3 is given as TCRdb lists it. The genes are TRBV7-5 and TRBJ1-2. TRBV7-5 is a pseudogene segment. With termini counted, the CDR3 has 10 amino acids. The CDR3 is CARSLAAGLA.

The J gene is TRBJ2-1, the V gene TRBV2; 9 bases match TRBD1. Germline V gene sequence: CDR1 SNHLY, CDR2 FYNNEI. The CDR3 extends over 14 amino acids. J was trimmed by 8 bases and V by 6 bases; bases with no gene match: 8. Written as DNA, the CDR3 is TGTGCCAGCAGGCCGGGACAGGGAACCGATGAGCAGTTCTTC. It is translated as CASRPGQGTDEQFF.

This chain's CDR3 is CASTPLTAPNEKLFF. CDR3 nucleotides: TGTGCCAGCACCCCCCTGACAGCCCCTAATGAAAAACTGTTTTTT. The V and J genes are TRBV28 and TRBJ1-4; maybe TRBD1 (5 bases). V was cut by 7 bases and J by 3 bases, with 15 bases left in between. The CDR3 covers 15 residues. Germline assignment: CDR1 MDHEN and CDR2 SYDVKM.

This clone appeared a single time. This chain uses TRBV28 with TRBJ2-3, with D possibly matching TRBD2 (6 bases). The CDR3 has 13 amino acids. Germline values: CDR1 MDHEN, CDR2 SYDVKM. The V end lost 0 bases, the J end lost 9 bases, and 10 bases lay between the germline ends. In nucleotides, the CDR3 is TGTGCCAGCAGTTTATGGTCCCGGGGGACGCAGTATTTT. It yields the protein CASSLWSRGTQYF. The full variable domain, with the rest looked up from reference TRBV28 and TRBJ2-3, is DVKVTQSSRYLVKRTGEKVFLECVQDMDHENMFWYRQDPGLGLRLIYFSYDVKMKEKGDIPEGYSVSREKKERFSLILESASTNQTSMYLCASSLWSRGTQYFGPGTRLTVL.